A selection of T cell receptor beta chains follows, all from one sample in a study of T-cell memory formation after mild COVID-19. TCRdb re-called the 5' RACE reads through MiXCR, storing one row per CDR3 protein. The data show some 490,000 distinct CDR3 sequences, approximately 18% seen once. The sequenced material came from PBMCs or a T cell subset sorted from them (not recorded which). The receptor set was obtained from an adult woman who had mild COVID-19 (a few samples of this study predate the infection). Cell type and time point are not known. The CDR3 runs from the conserved cysteine through the conserved F or W. The D gene is left open where the match is weak. Size is stated for part of the rows, as once, few or many counts, or as a class when the clone is expanded.

J gene,V gene,clone size,D gene,CDR3 protein,CDR3 DNA
TRBJ2-7,TRBV24-1,few,-,CATSAAAGYEQYF,TGTGCCACCAGTGCGGCGGCCGGCTACGAGCAGTACTTC
TRBJ1-2,TRBV12-3/TRBV12-4,few,-,CASRSDKGKNYGYTF,TGTGCCAGCAGGAGCGATAAGGGTAAAAACTATGGCTACACCTTC
TRBJ2-1,TRBV29-1,-,-,CSVEPRQDEQFF,TGCAGCGTTGAACCCCGACAGGATGAGCAGTTCTTC
TRBJ2-7,TRBV7-8,-,TRBD2,CASSQTSGGTYEQYF,TGTGCCAGCAGCCAAACTAGCGGGGGTACCTACGAGCAGTACTTC
TRBJ2-1,TRBV7-8,-,TRBD2,CASSFRASGSEQFF,TGTGCCAGCAGCTTTAGGGCTAGCGGGAGTGAGCAGTTCTTC
TRBJ2-7,TRBV7-9,-,TRBD2,CASSLVAGGHSYEQYF,TGTGCCAGCAGCTTAGTCGCGGGGGGACATTCCTACGAGCAGTACTTC
TRBJ2-2,TRBV7-9,-,TRBD2,CASSSYSGANTGELFF,TGTGCCAGCAGCTCATATAGCGGGGCGAACACCGGGGAGCTGTTTTTT
TRBJ1-2,TRBV9,-,TRBD1,CASRDRGQGGYTF,TGTGCCAGCAGGGACAGGGGGCAGGGTGGCTACACCTTC
TRBJ2-3,TRBV6-5,few,TRBD2,CASSYREGDTQYF,TGTGCCAGCAGTTACAGGGAGGGAGATACGCAGTATTTT
TRBJ2-5,TRBV27,-,-,CASSLLGTSGETQYF,TGTGCCAGCAGTTTATTGGGGACCAGTGGAGAGACCCAGTACTTC
TRBJ1-5,TRBV7-3,-,-,CASSQTGNGQPQHF,TGTGCCAGCAGCCAAACAGGGAATGGTCAGCCCCAGCATTTT
TRBJ2-1,TRBV27,-,-,CASSRPGDYNEQFF,TGTGCCAGCAGTCGGCCGGGAGACTACAATGAGCAGTTCTTC
TRBJ1-1,TRBV4-1,few,-,CASSLQLNRRGSTEAFF,TGCGCCAGCAGCCTCCAACTGAACAGGCGCGGTAGCACTGAAGCTTTCTTT
TRBJ2-3,TRBV24-1,few,TRBD1,CATSDSTRTGFTDTQYF,TGTGCCACCAGTGATTCAACACGGACAGGTTTCACAGATACGCAGTATTTT
TRBJ2-2,TRBV5-1,-,-,CASSLGHSPNTGELFF,TGCGCCAGCAGCTTGGGTCACAGCCCGAACACCGGGGAGCTGTTTTTT
TRBJ2-4,TRBV5-1,many,TRBD1,CASSSDRGGNIQYF,TGCGCCAGCAGCTCGGACAGGGGGGGAAACATTCAGTACTTC
TRBJ2-7,TRBV6-5,many,-,CASSYSGQGGYEQYF,TGTGCCAGCAGTTACTCGGGCCAGGGGGGCTACGAGCAGTACTTC
TRBJ2-1,TRBV15,-,TRBD1,CATSRPGTGGDEQFF,TGTGCCACCAGCAGACCCGGGACAGGGGGCGATGAGCAGTTCTTC
TRBJ1-1,TRBV19,-,-,CASSRTDLMNTEAFF,TGTGCCAGTAGCAGGACGGACCTTATGAACACTGAAGCTTTCTTT
TRBJ2-2,TRBV1,once,-,CTSSQDRGELFF,TGCACCAGCAGCCAAGATCGAGGGGAGCTGTTTTTT